Described below is a single TCR beta chain sequence and its context. The CDR3 consists of 15 residues. V was cut by 3 bases and J by 4 bases, with 16 bases left in between. CDR1 LNHDA and CDR2 SQIVND come from the germline V gene (reference sequence). TCRdb's copy holds only in-frame clones and misses some; the assay was immunoSEQ multiplex PCR. The table records fewer than 700,000 clones, around 90% of them present only once. The data were obtained in a study of blood T cell repertoires in COVID-19. Specimen: peripheral blood. The rearrangement uses TRBV19 and TRBJ2-7; TRBD2 is a possible D gene (6 bases). This clonotype was sampled from a woman aged 45-65 years with COVID-19, enrolled during active disease. The CDR3 coding sequence is TGTGCCAGTAGTATTTTAGGAGGGGAAGGATACGAGCAGTACTTC. The encoded protein is CASSILGGEGYEQYF.